The rows below give T cell receptor beta chains drawn from one sample of a study of CD8 T cells in Susac syndrome. TCRdb redid the calling of the immunoSEQ multiplex PCR reads with MiXCR, one entry per CDR3 protein. Here the sample spans about 430,000 distinct CDR3 sequences, 75% to 90% being singletons. Sequencing was done on a sample of CD8+ T cells from PBMCs. These receptors were collected from a human donor with multiple sclerosis. CDR3s include the opening cysteine and the closing phenylalanine or tryptophan.

V gene	J gene	CDR3 protein
TRBV18	TRBJ1-4	CASSPPGAGTEKLFF
TRBV2	TRBJ2-6	CASISSPDRADSGANVLTF
TRBV3-1	TRBJ2-5	CASSQDKGPYQETQYF
TRBV19	TRBJ1-5	CASSEGTQGSQHF
TRBV6-1	TRBJ2-5	CASSEDGVAGGLLETQYF
TRBV30	TRBJ1-2	CAWSAGTGDGYTF
TRBV6-5	TRBJ2-3	CASSYSGVPDTQYF
TRBV6-5	TRBJ2-7	CASSYLGAKEQYF
TRBV10-3	TRBJ1-5	CAIRSYSNQPQHF
TRBV10-3	TRBJ2-1	CAISELILTSGRSYNEQFF
TRBV9	TRBJ2-7	CASSANRDTPSYEQYF
TRBV4-1	TRBJ1-2	CASSRRRGRRYGYTF
TRBV7-2	TRBJ1-1	CASSLVGFNTEAFF
TRBV4-1	TRBJ2-1	CASSQDSGGESSYNEQFF
TRBV28	TRBJ2-4	CASSHRSFPQNIQYF
TRBV5-8	TRBJ2-5	CASSPGTSHGARETQYF